Below, 12 T cell receptor beta chains from the same sample are listed, as sequenced in a study of T cell responses to AZD1222 COVID-19 vaccine. Measured with immunoSEQ multiplex PCR; TCRdb has only the in-frame clones, and not every one. The sample holds 100,000 to 150,000 clones, roughly nine tenths seen once. Sequencing used peripheral blood, obtained on day 0 of AZD1222 vaccination. The source of these receptors is an adult in good health.

The chain links TRBV11-2 to TRBJ1-6; D is ambiguous. The ends were cut back, 5 bases at V and 0 bases at J, with 8 bases in the middle. The CDR3 consists of 15 residues. CDR1 SGHAT and CDR2 FQNNGV come from the germline V gene. The CDR3 loop is CASSQELSYNSPLHF. In DNA form, the CDR3 reads TGTGCCAGCAGCCAAGAACTCTCCTATAATTCACCCCTCCACTTT.

J is TRBJ2-1 and V is TRBV27; 8 positions agree with TRBD1. V gave up 1 base and J gave up 0 bases; unmatched junction bases: 5. Germline-derived CDR1 and CDR2 are MNHEY and SMNVEV (reference sequence). This CDR3 region has 17 residues. CDR3 amino acids: CASSLFLGQGSYNEQFF. CDR3 nucleotides: TGTGCCAGCAGTTTATTCCTCGGACAGGGCTCCTACAATGAGCAGTTCTTC.

This clone was found once. The rearrangement links TRBV28 to TRBJ2-4; 7 nucleotides align to TRBD2. CDR1 is MDHEN and CDR2 is SYDVKM in the germline V gene. With 1 base clipped from V and 0 bases from J, the junction kept 3 bases outside the gene matches. The CDR3 runs 16 residues. As DNA, the CDR3 is TGTGCCAGCAGTTTATTTGCGGGAGTAGCCAAAAACATTCAGTACTTC. It specifies CASSLFAGVAKNIQYF.

V and J are TRBV5-1 and TRBJ2-5; TRBD2 agrees at 11 bases. The CDR3 is 16 residues long. Per the germline V gene, CDR1 is SGHRS and CDR2 is YFSETQ. V trimming: 4 bases; J trimming: 0 bases; junction bases outside the gene matches: 5. DNA for the CDR3: TGCGCCAGCAGCGCATTAGCGGGGGGGTACCAAGAGACCCAGTACTTC. Translation: CASSALAGGYQETQYF.

The rearrangement links TRBV19 to TRBJ1-3, with 8 bases fitting TRBD1. Per the germline V gene, CDR1 is LNHDA and CDR2 is SQIVND (reference sequence). Trimming took 8 bases from V and 7 from J; bases not matched to a gene: 4. The CDR3 spans 12 residues. The DNA for the CDR3 is TGTGCCAGTTCGGACAGGGTGAACACCATATATTTT. Protein product: CASSDRVNTIYF. The full variable domain, rest sourced from reference TRBV19 and TRBJ1-3, is DGGITQSPKYLFRKEGQNVTLSCEQNLNHDAMYWYRQDPGQGLRLIYYSQIVNDFQKGDIAEGYSVSREKKESFPLTVTSAQKNPTAFYLCASSDRVNTIYFGEGSWLTVV.

This clone was seen only a few times. The V call is TRBV11-2, the J call TRBJ1-2, with TRBD1 identical over 8 bases. Losses at the gene ends were 5 bases for V and 2 bases for J; bases not matched to a gene: 10. Germline CDR1 is SGHAT and CDR2 is FQNNGV. The CDR3 contains 16 residues. For the CDR3, the DNA is TGTGCCAGCAGCCCGATTAGACAGGGGAGAAACTATGGCTACACCTTC. Protein sequence: CASSPIRQGRNYGYTF.

The rearrangement uses TRBV2 and TRBJ1-5; D is undetermined. The CDR3 sequence is 14 residues long. The germline V gene encodes CDR1 SNHLY and CDR2 FYNNEI. Trimming took 1 base from V and 5 from J, leaving 9 bases between them. CDR3 amino acids: CASSEVLGYQPQHF. CDR3 nucleotide sequence: TGTGCCAGCAGTGAAGTGCTGGGGTATCAGCCCCAGCATTTT.

This chain joins TRBV27 and TRBJ1-4; perhaps TRBD1 as D (5 bases). There are 17 residues in the CDR3. Per the germline V gene, CDR1 is MNHEY and CDR2 is SMNVEV (reference sequence). V was clipped by 4 bases and J by 5 bases, with 20 bases between them. The CDR3 sequence: CASSSPGPGTRNEKLFF. The CDR3 DNA sequence: TGTGCCAGCAGTTCCCCGGGACCCGGAACGCGGAATGAAAAACTGTTTTTT.

The count of this clone is one. This chain uses TRBV25-1 with TRBJ2-3; TRBD2 matches 14 bases. CDR1 and CDR2 (germline): MGHDK, SYGVNS. V lost 6 bases to trimming and J lost 0 bases; unmatched junction nucleotides: 5. The CDR3 has 17 residues. CDR3 bases: TGTGCCAGCAGGGAGGGGACTAGCGGGGGTAGCACAGATACGCAGTATTTT. Protein: CASREGTSGGSTDTQYF.

The chain carries TRBV6-5 and TRBJ2-2; maybe TRBD1 (6 bases). CDR1 and CDR2 (germline): MNHEY, SVGAGI. This CDR3 is built from 15 residues. Trimming stripped 6 bases from V and 0 bases from J, with 11 bases between. As DNA, the CDR3 is TGTGCCAGCAGCCAGACAGGTCCGAACACCGGGGAGCTGTTTTTT. It yields the protein CASSQTGPNTGELFF.

The chain employs TRBV7-9 and TRBJ1-3; TRBD1 aligns across 7 bases. CDR1 and CDR2 (germline): SEHNR, FQNEAQ (reference sequence). Unmatched junction bases numbered 8, after V lost 5 bases and J lost 4 bases. This CDR3 contains 15 residues. DNA for the CDR3: TGTGCCAGCAGCCGACCGTCGACAGGGGGAAACACCATATATTTT. This sequence encodes CASSRPSTGGNTIYF.

The chain has TRBV19 and TRBJ2-7; the D call may be TRBD1 or TRBD2 (5 bases each). CDR3 length equals 13 residues. CDR1 and CDR2 (germline): LNHDA, SQIVND (reference sequence). The V and J ends lost 6 bases and 4 bases respectively, with 13 bases between them. CDR3 sequence: CASRRDGSYEQYF. The CDR3 DNA is TGTGCCAGTAGACGGGACGGATCTTACGAGCAGTACTTC.